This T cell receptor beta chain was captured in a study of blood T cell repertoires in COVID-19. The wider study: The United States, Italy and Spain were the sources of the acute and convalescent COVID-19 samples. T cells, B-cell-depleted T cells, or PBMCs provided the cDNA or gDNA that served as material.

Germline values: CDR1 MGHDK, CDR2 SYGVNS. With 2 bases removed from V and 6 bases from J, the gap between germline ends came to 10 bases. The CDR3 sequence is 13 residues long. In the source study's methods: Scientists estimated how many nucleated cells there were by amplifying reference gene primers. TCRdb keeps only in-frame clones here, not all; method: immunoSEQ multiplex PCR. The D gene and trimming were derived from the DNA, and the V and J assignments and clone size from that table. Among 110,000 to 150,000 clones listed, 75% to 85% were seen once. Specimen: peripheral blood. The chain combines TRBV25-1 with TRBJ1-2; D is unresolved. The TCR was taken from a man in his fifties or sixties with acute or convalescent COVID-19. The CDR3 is CASSEPARNGYTF. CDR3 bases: TGTGCCAGCAGTGAACCCGCGAGGAATGGCTACACCTTC.